The clone carrying this T cell receptor beta chain is termed medium-sized. The antigen is unknown. The data originate from a study of immune heterogeneity within non-small cell lung tumors. Background on the study: A few squamous cell carcinomas, approximately 11 non-squamous carcinomas and 1 not otherwise specified made up the tumors.

The CDR3 runs 15 residues. CDR1 and CDR2 (germline): SGHTA, FQGTGA. V lost 5 bases and J lost 3; bases outside the gene matches: 6. Broader study findings: There were identical dominant CDR3 beta clonotypes recurring across tumor sites within a patient, together with site-unique high-frequency clones. Each patient largely had their own distinct set of high-frequency T-cell receptor beta clonotypes. Higher local tumor mutational burden went with moderately higher local T-cell clonality, R around 0.31.

TCR beta CDR3 amplification used multiplex PCR with 32 V and 13 J primers. TCRdb used MiXCR to reprocess the multiplex PCR reads, holding one entry per CDR3 protein. The repertoire holds some 2,000 distinct CDR3 sequences, 25% to 35% seen once, with 25% to 35% in the top ten. The starting template was genomic DNA from bulk tumor, approximately 600 ng per sample. Surgeons took several biopsies per primary tumor, spaced far apart, during surgery. Patients had untreated, newly diagnosed non-small cell lung cancer and underwent curative surgery. This chain connects TRBV7-3 to TRBJ1-3; the match to TRBD1 covers 8 bases. Material: lung tumor tissue. The clonotype originates from a man in his sixties with non-small cell lung cancer. CDR3 bases: TGTGCCAGCAGCCCATCAGGGGGCTTTGGAAACACCATATATTTT. Protein product: CASSPSGGFGNTIYF.